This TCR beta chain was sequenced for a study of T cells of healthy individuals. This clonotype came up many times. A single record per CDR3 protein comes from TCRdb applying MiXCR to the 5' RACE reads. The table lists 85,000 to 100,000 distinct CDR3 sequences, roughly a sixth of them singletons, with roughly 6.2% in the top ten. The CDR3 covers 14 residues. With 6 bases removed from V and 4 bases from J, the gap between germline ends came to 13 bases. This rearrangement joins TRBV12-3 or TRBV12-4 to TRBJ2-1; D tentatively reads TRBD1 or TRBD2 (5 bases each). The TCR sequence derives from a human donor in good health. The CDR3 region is CASSPGRGYNEQFF. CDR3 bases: TGTGCCAGCAGCCCGGGACGGGGATACAATGAGCAGTTCTTC.